Listed here are 30 T cell receptor beta chains from one sample, sequenced in a study of CD8 T cells in Susac syndrome. The RNA, about 0.45 to 1 ug, was put through reverse transcription using random hexamers. One entry per CDR3 protein, called by TCRdb with MiXCR from the immunoSEQ multiplex PCR reads. This sample has under 200,000 distinct CDR3 sequences, with 90% to 95% found just once. The sequencing sample was made of CD8+ T cells from PBMCs. These receptors all come from a human donor with multiple sclerosis.

The V gene is TRBV28, the J gene TRBJ2-4, with 8 bases identical to TRBD1. Germline V lookup: CDR1 MDHEN, CDR2 SYDVKM. V lost 6 bases to trimming and J lost 9 bases; unmatched junction nucleotides: 16. The CDR3 consists of 16 residues. DNA of the CDR3: TGTGCCAGCAGCCCTAAGGCGACAGGGGATTTAGGCATTCAGTACTTC. It yields the protein CASSPKATGDLGIQYF.

V and J are TRBV29-1 and TRBJ2-1, with a tentative D call TRBD2 (5 bases). The CDR3 has 13 residues. Germline lookup yields CDR1 SQVTM and CDR2 ANQGSEA. Trimming shortened V by 6 bases and J by 6 bases, and 15 bases separated the two germline ends. DNA of the CDR3: TGCAGCGTCAAAGGACTCCCCTTCAATGAGCAGTTCTTC. Translated: CSVKGLPFNEQFF.

This clonotype was detected once. The genes are TRBV20-1 and TRBJ2-7; no reliable D call. V gave up 0 bases and J gave up 2 bases, with 17 bases separating them. The germline CDR1 and CDR2 sequences are DFQATT and SNEGSKA (reference sequence). The CDR3 is made up of 16 amino acids. The CDR3 bases are TGCAGTGCTAGAGATCTGTCTCCCTCCGCCCCCTACGAGCAGTACTTC. The encoded protein is CSARDLSPSAPYEQYF.

The chain carries TRBV19 and TRBJ1-5, with TRBD1 matching over 10 bases. Germline lookup yields CDR1 LNHDA and CDR2 SQIVND (reference sequence). V shed 7 bases and J 5 bases; nucleotides not matched to a gene: 5. The CDR3 has 14 residues. The CDR3 region has the DNA TGTGCCAGTATCGGCGACAGGGGGCATCAGCCCCAGCATTTT. This translates into CASIGDRGHQPQHF.

The rearrangement uses TRBV29-1 and TRBJ2-7; TRBD2 matches 8 bases. This CDR3 is built from 13 residues. Germline CDR1 is SQVTM and CDR2 is ANQGSEA. V was clipped by 4 bases and J by 2 bases; unmatched bases: 4. DNA of the CDR3: TGCAGCGTTGTGTCGGGACTAGCCTACGAGCAGTACTTC. This translates into CSVVSGLAYEQYF.

The CDR3 region is CASENFGTEAFF. Written as DNA, the CDR3 is TGTGCTAGTGAAAATTTCGGCACTGAAGCTTTCTTT. The chain employs TRBV12-5 and TRBJ1-1, with D unresolved. The CDR3 is 12 residues long. Trimming cost V 7 bases and J 4 bases, with 10 bases left between them. Germline V gene lookup returns CDR1 LGHNT and CDR2 FRNRAP.

This clonotype was detected a few times. This chain connects TRBV6-1 to TRBJ2-7; D is unresolved. Trimming pared 6 bases from V and 2 bases from J, leaving 5 bases between. Germline V lookup: CDR1 MNHNS, CDR2 SASEGT. This CDR3 comprises 11 residues. CDR3 bases: TGTGCCAGCAGGCCGGCCTACGAGCAGTACTTC. Residues: CASRPAYEQYF.

The rearrangement links TRBV5-6 to TRBJ2-5; TRBD1 might be the D (6 bases). The CDR3 is 15 amino acids. Germline lookup yields CDR1 SGHDT and CDR2 YYEEEE. With 2 bases removed from V and 2 bases from J, the gap between germline ends came to 13 bases. In nucleotides, the CDR3 is TGTGCCAGCAGCTTTCGGTCCAGGGGACAAGAGACCCAGTACTTC. This sequence encodes CASSFRSRGQETQYF.

This chain uses TRBV28 with TRBJ2-1, with D possibly TRBD2 on 6 matching bases. The CDR3 has 14 residues. Trimming left V 2 bases short and J 12 bases short, with 17 bases between. Germline CDR1 is MDHEN and CDR2 is SYDVKM. CDR3 sequence (DNA): TGTGCCAGCAGTTTAAGGGAGGTGGCGGTCCGGCAGTTCTTC. Its translation: CASSLREVAVRQFF. The full variable domain, rest sourced from reference TRBV28 and TRBJ2-1, is DVKVTQSSRYLVKRTGEKVFLECVQDMDHENMFWYRQDPGLGLRLIYFSYDVKMKEKGDIPEGYSVSREKKERFSLILESASTNQTSMYLCASSLREVAVRQFFGPGTRLTVL.

The chain employs TRBV2 and TRBJ1-5; 8 positions match TRBD1. The CDR3 covers 16 residues. Germline loops: CDR1 SNHLY, CDR2 FYNNEI. V lost 4 bases to trimming and J lost 2 bases; unmatched junction nucleotides: 7. The CDR3 sequence: CASSVPDRVGNQPQHF. CDR3 DNA: TGTGCCAGCAGTGTCCCGGACAGGGTGGGCAATCAGCCCCAGCATTTT.

The chain uses TRBV7-9 and TRBJ2-5; TRBD1 or TRBD2 may be the D gene (5 bases each). CDR1 and CDR2 (germline): SEHNR, FQNEAQ (reference sequence). The CDR3 extends over 12 amino acids. V lost 5 bases, J lost 5 bases, and 9 bases lay in between. This CDR3 reads CASSRGSETQYF. CDR3 coding DNA: TGTGCCAGCAGCCGGGGCTCGGAGACCCAGTACTTC.

The V call is TRBV20-1, the J call TRBJ2-1, with TRBD2 matching 7 bases. The CDR3 is 14 residues long. Germline V gene lookup returns CDR1 DFQATT and CDR2 SNEGSKA (reference sequence). J gave up 5 bases and V 6 bases, and 10 bases lay outside the gene matches. CDR3 DNA: TGCAGTGCCCACCCCTGGGCGGGGGACAATGAGCAGTTCTTC. Protein: CSAHPWAGDNEQFF.

The gene calls are TRBV7-2 and TRBJ1-6; D unresolved. Germline CDR1 SGHTA, CDR2 FQGNSA. The V gene lost 1 base and the J gene lost 9 bases, with 13 bases spanning the gap. The CDR3 spans 15 residues. CDR3 sequence reads: CASSLDLVGASPLHF. Written as DNA, the CDR3 is TGTGCCAGCAGCTTAGATTTGGTGGGTGCTTCACCCCTCCACTTT.

The chain has TRBV28 and TRBJ2-7; a possible D gene is TRBD2 (5 bases). Between the trimmed V and J ends, which lost 7 bases and 7 bases, there was a span of 17 bases. This CDR3 spans 13 amino acids. Germline loops: CDR1 MDHEN, CDR2 SYDVKM. CDR3 sequence: CASKEPGSREQYF. In DNA form, the CDR3 reads TGTGCCAGCAAGGAACCGGGATCTCGAGAGCAGTACTTC.

In DNA form, the CDR3 reads TGTGCCAGCAGTTTGGTTGTAGATACGCAGTATTTT. Its protein product is CASSLVVDTQYF. The rearrangement joins TRBV28 to TRBJ2-3, with no clear D. Trimming cost V 3 bases and J 5 bases, with 6 bases left between them. This CDR3 has 12 amino acids. Germline CDR1 is MDHEN and CDR2 is SYDVKM.

The chain couples TRBV20-1 to TRBJ2-5; D might be TRBD1 (6 bases). CDR1 and CDR2 (germline): DFQATT, SNEGSKA (reference sequence). The V end was cut by 0 bases, the J end by 5 bases, with 22 bases between. CDR3 length: 17 amino acids. DNA for the CDR3: TGCAGTGCTAGAGACGAGACCCGGGACACCCTGAGGGAGACCCAGTACTTC. Encoded protein: CSARDETRDTLRETQYF.

The genes are TRBV5-6 and TRBJ2-1, with D perhaps matching TRBD2 (6 bases). Germline V lookup: CDR1 SGHDT, CDR2 YYEEEE. This CDR3 has 16 amino acids. The V gene lost 0 bases and the J gene lost 8 bases, with 18 bases spanning the gap. DNA of the CDR3: TGTGCCAGCAGCTTGGGGCCGGGGAGGTCTGCCGATGAGCAGTTCTTC. This sequence encodes CASSLGPGRSADEQFF. Combining the CDR3 with reference TRBV5-6 and TRBJ2-1 gives the whole variable domain DAGVTQSPTHLIKTRGQQVTLRCSPKSGHDTVSWYQQALGQGPQFIFQYYEEEERQRGNFPDRFSGHQFPNYSSELNVNALLLGDSALYLCASSLGPGRSADEQFFGPGTRLTVL.

The chain links TRBV12-5 to TRBJ2-5; 9 positions agree with TRBD1. The trim removed 6 bases at V and 2 bases at J, leaving 7 bases unmatched. The CDR3 totals 15 residues. Germline lookup yields CDR1 LGHNT and CDR2 FRNRAP. CDR3 in DNA: TGTGCTAGTGGCCTAGGGACAGGGACACAAGAGACCCAGTACTTC. Translating it yields CASGLGTGTQETQYF.

The rearrangement uses TRBV30 and TRBJ1-5, with D possibly being TRBD1 (5 bases). The ends were cut back, 2 bases at V and 2 bases at J, with 13 bases in the middle. The germline V gene has CDR1 GTSNPN and CDR2 SVGIG (reference sequence). There are 15 residues in the CDR3. CDR3 amino acids: CAWSWQGRGNQPQHF. In nucleotides, the CDR3 is TGTGCCTGGAGTTGGCAGGGTAGGGGCAATCAGCCCCAGCATTTT.

The chain employs TRBV6-2 or TRBV6-3 and TRBJ2-1; D possibly corresponds to TRBD2 (6 bases). CDR1 MNHEY and CDR2 SVGEGT come from the germline V gene. The CDR3 loop spans 15 amino acids. Trimming took off 4 bases at V and 10 bases at J, with 20 bases between the two ends. The CDR3 DNA sequence: TGTGCCAGCAGTTCCGACCCCGACCCTAGCGTCGAGCAGTTCTTC. Translation gives CASSSDPDPSVEQFF.

The chain has TRBV20-1 and TRBJ2-1, with 15 bases fitting TRBD2. The junction had 8 bases not matched to a gene; V was cut back by 5 bases and J by 3 bases. This CDR3 has 17 residues. Germline V gene sequence: CDR1 DFQATT, CDR2 SNEGSKA (reference sequence). The chain's CDR3 is CSASGLAGGTDYNEQFF. For the CDR3, the DNA is TGCAGTGCTTCGGGACTAGCGGGAGGCACTGACTACAATGAGCAGTTCTTC.

This clonotype was picked up one time. The chain links TRBV20-1 to TRBJ2-7; perhaps TRBD2 as D (5 bases). Per germline, CDR1 DFQATT and CDR2 SNEGSKA (reference sequence). V lost 0 bases and J lost 3, with 12 bases in between. The CDR3 spans 14 residues. The CDR3 sequence: CSARELERVYEQYF. CDR3 DNA sequence: TGCAGTGCTAGAGAACTAGAACGAGTCTACGAGCAGTACTTC.

The gene calls are TRBV28 and TRBJ1-2; no firm D call. The V gene lost 2 bases and the J gene lost 2 bases, with 3 bases spanning the gap. Germline lookup yields CDR1 MDHEN and CDR2 SYDVKM. The CDR3 is 12 residues long. The CDR3 DNA sequence: TGTGCCAGCAGTTTAGGGAACTATGGCTACACCTTC. As protein: CASSLGNYGYTF.

The chain combines TRBV7-9 with TRBJ1-2; D is undetermined. CDR1 and CDR2 from the germline V gene are SEHNR and FQNEAQ (reference sequence). V was cut by 3 bases and J by 4 bases, with 6 bases left in between. The length of the CDR3 is 12 residues. The DNA for the CDR3 is TGTGCCAGCAGCTTGGAGAGCTATGGCTACACCTTC. Its protein is CASSLESYGYTF. The variable domain in full, completed from reference TRBV7-9 and TRBJ1-2, reads DTGVSQNPRHKITKRGQNVTFRCDPISEHNRLYWYRQTLGQGPEFLTYFQNEAQLEKSRLLSDRFSAERPKGSFSTLEIQRTEQGDSAMYLCASSLESYGYTFGSGTRLTVV.

The chain uses TRBV4-1 and TRBJ2-7; 8 nucleotides match TRBD1. V trimming: 1 base; J trimming: 5 bases; junction bases outside the gene matches: 7. CDR1 is MGHRA and CDR2 is YSYEKL in the germline V gene. The CDR3 totals 15 residues. The CDR3 nucleotides are TGCGCCAGCAGCCAAGGACAGGGGCCCCTCGACGAGCAGTACTTC. It codes for CASSQGQGPLDEQYF.

Regarding this clonotype: Mismatch with germline at one junction end may stem from a read error. Here the CDR3 reads CASSAKGGAWDRESF. The CDR3, as DNA: TGTGCCAGCAGTGCCAAAGGGGGGGCTTGGGACAGGGAGAGCTTC. The chain recombines TRBV12-3 or TRBV12-4 with TRBJ2-7, with 9 bases matching TRBD1. The CDR3 is made up of 15 amino acids.

The chain links TRBV27 to TRBJ1-4; weak D call: TRBD1 (5 bases). Trimming left V 6 bases short and J 8 bases short, with 19 bases between. Germline V gene lookup returns CDR1 MNHEY and CDR2 SMNVEV (reference sequence). The CDR3 runs 15 residues. The CDR3 DNA follows: TGTGCCAGCAGCAATGGCCGGCACGGGGGAGAAAAACTGTTTTTT. Residues: CASSNGRHGGEKLFF.

The genes are TRBV29-1 and TRBJ2-2, with 8 bases aligning to TRBD2. The germline CDR1 and CDR2 sequences are SQVTM and ANQGSEA. Losses at the gene ends were 7 bases for V and 1 base for J; bases not matched to a gene: 5. This CDR3 comprises 14 residues. CDR3 residues: CSARGGLNTGELFF. Written as DNA, the CDR3 is TGCAGCGCACGGGGGGGACTGAACACCGGGGAGCTGTTTTTT.

The chain combines TRBV7-3 with TRBJ2-3; D ambiguous. The CDR3 totals 14 residues. The V end was cut by 1 base, the J end by 2 bases, with 7 bases between. Germline CDR1 and CDR2: SGHTA and FQGTGA. The CDR3 sequence is CASSLIGSTDTQYF. CDR3 DNA sequence: TGTGCCAGCAGCTTAATTGGGTCCACAGATACGCAGTATTTT.

This clonotype was observed a single time. V usage is TRBV27 and J usage is TRBJ2-1, with D uncertain. Germline CDR1 is MNHEY and CDR2 is SMNVEV (reference sequence). V lost 5 bases to trimming and J lost 6 bases, with 20 bases between them. The CDR3 spans 16 residues. The CDR3 DNA follows: TGTGCCAGCAGTCCCTACTCCCCAGTCAGGAGCAATGAGCAGTTCTTC. It translates to CASSPYSPVRSNEQFF.